The 28 T cell receptor beta chains presented below share a single source sample, sequenced in a study of identical twins. From the 5' RACE reads, TCRdb called clonotypes with MiXCR, one entry per CDR3 protein. Seen here are 450,000 or so distinct CDR3 sequences, about 13% observed once, and the top ten hold about 1%. These data were also filed under a second study, of yellow fever vaccine responses in identical twins.

Sequences were obtained from CD4+ T cells sorted from blood. These receptor sequences come from a woman aged 18 to 35 in good health.

The V gene is TRBV5-1, the J gene TRBJ2-2; 8 nucleotides line up with TRBD1. The V gene's germline CDR1 is SGHRS and CDR2 YFSETQ. The CDR3 totals 15 residues. With V trimmed by 4 bases and J by 5 bases, 7 bases remained unmatched. CDR3 coding DNA: TGCGCCAGCAGCCTCCAGGGGGCGAGGACCGGGGAGCTGTTTTTT. Its protein product is CASSLQGARTGELFF. Using reference TRBV5-1 and TRBJ2-2 for the parts outside the CDR3, the full variable domain is KAGVTQTPRYLIKTRGQQVTLSCSPISGHRSVSWYQQTPGQGLQFLFEYFSETQRNKGNFPGRFSGRQFSNSRSEMNVSTLELGDSALYLCASSLQGARTGELFFGEGSRLTVL.

This clonotype was seen a handful of times. The rearrangement links TRBV27 to TRBJ2-5, with D possibly being TRBD2 (6 bases). With 5 bases removed from V and 1 base from J, the gap between germline ends came to 8 bases. The CDR3 consists of 13 residues. Germline assignment: CDR1 MNHEY and CDR2 SMNVEV (reference sequence). The CDR3 protein is CASSRLGQETQYF. In DNA, the CDR3 is TGTGCCAGCAGTCGACTAGGCCAAGAGACCCAGTACTTC.

This clonotype has more than one count but fewer than ten. The genes are TRBV20-1 and TRBJ2-5; 7 positions agree with TRBD2. The CDR3 consists of 14 residues. With 6 bases clipped from V and 1 base from J, the junction kept 8 bases outside the gene matches. The germline V gene encodes CDR1 DFQATT and CDR2 SNEGSKA (reference sequence). The CDR3 sequence is CSAAEGLPQETQYF. The CDR3 nucleotides read TGCAGTGCCGCTGAGGGACTACCCCAAGAGACCCAGTACTTC.

This clonotype was seen a few times. The V call is TRBV6-5, the J call TRBJ2-1, with a possible D match to TRBD1 (5 bases). V was pared by 2 bases and J by 5 bases, with 13 bases between. CDR1 and CDR2 (germline): MNHEY, SVGAGI. This CDR3 has 15 residues. This CDR3 reads CASSYGWGRDNEQFF. DNA of the CDR3: TGTGCCAGCAGTTACGGTTGGGGCCGAGACAATGAGCAGTTCTTC.

Ten or more counts support this clonotype. This chain connects TRBV7-2 to TRBJ1-1, with D possibly matching TRBD1 (5 bases). There are 14 residues in the CDR3. Looked up from germline, CDR1 is SGHTA and CDR2 is FQGNSA. V lost 5 bases and J lost 0, with 10 bases in between. The CDR3 reads CASSRDSMNTEAFF. For the CDR3, the DNA is TGTGCCAGCAGCCGTGACAGTATGAACACTGAAGCTTTCTTT.

This clonotype was seen only a few times. The rearrangement joins TRBV5-1 to TRBJ2-1; no definite D call. Germline lookup yields CDR1 SGHRS and CDR2 YFSETQ. With 3 bases removed from V and 0 bases from J, the gap between germline ends came to 13 bases. The CDR3 sequence is 16 residues long. In nucleotides, the CDR3 is TGCGCCAGCAGCTCCTTAGGCACCAGCTCCTACAATGAGCAGTTCTTC. Amino acids: CASSSLGTSSYNEQFF.

The chain combines TRBV7-9 with TRBJ1-1, with 7 bases aligning to TRBD1. Germline V gives CDR1 SEHNR, CDR2 FQNEAQ (reference sequence). The CDR3 consists of 13 residues. Germline trimming cut 8 bases from V and 5 bases from J; bases unmatched to any gene: 8. The CDR3 DNA is TGTGCCAGCGAGAACAGGGGCTTAACTGAAGCTTTCTTT. Translated: CASENRGLTEAFF.

The chain employs TRBV18 and TRBJ1-1, with no clear D. The CDR3 consists of 14 residues. Germline CDR1 reads KGHSH; CDR2 reads LQKENI. Trimming stripped 4 bases from V and 3 bases from J, with 12 bases between. DNA of the CDR3: TGTGCCAGCTCACTAATAAATACCGACACTGAAGCTTTCTTT. Protein sequence: CASSLINTDTEAFF. Supplemented by reference TRBV18 and TRBJ1-1, the full variable domain reads NAGVMQNPRHLVRRRGQEARLRCSPMKGHSHVYWYRQLPEEGLKFMVYLQKENIIDESGMPKERFSAEFPKEGPSILRIQQVVRGDSAAYFCASSLINTDTEAFFGQGTRLTVV.

The V gene is TRBV2, the J gene TRBJ2-3; possible D gene TRBD2, 5 bases. The germline V gene encodes CDR1 SNHLY and CDR2 FYNNEI. Between the trimmed V and J ends, which lost 8 bases and 2 bases, there was a span of 11 bases. This CDR3 is 13 amino acids long. CDR3 in DNA: TGTGCCAGCCTTGGGAGCCACACAGATACGCAGTATTTT. Encoded protein: CASLGSHTDTQYF.

V is TRBV5-1 and J is TRBJ2-1; D possibly corresponds to TRBD1 (5 bases). V lost 0 bases and J 7 bases, leaving 14 bases between the germline ends. The CDR3 extends over 15 amino acids. Germline assignment: CDR1 SGHRS and CDR2 YFSETQ. The CDR3, as DNA: TGCGCCAGCAGCTTGGTAGGGGATCTGGGGAATGAGCAGTTCTTC. It yields the protein CASSLVGDLGNEQFF.

The CDR3 DNA follows: TGCAGTGCTTACAGGGAGAACACTGAAGCTTTCTTT. This codes for CSAYRENTEAFF. This sequence joins TRBV20-1 and TRBJ1-1, with D possibly matching TRBD1 (6 bases). The CDR3 extends over 12 amino acids. The V gene lost 5 bases and the J gene lost 1 base, with 8 bases spanning the gap. The germline CDR1 and CDR2 sequences are DFQATT and SNEGSKA (reference sequence).

The chain recombines TRBV29-1 with TRBJ2-2; possibly TRBD1 for D (5 bases). Trimming took off 4 bases at V and 4 bases at J, with 13 bases between the two ends. The germline gives CDR1 SQVTM, CDR2 ANQGSEA. CDR3 length: 14 residues. In DNA form, the CDR3 reads TGCAGCGTTGGTGGCACAGGCCGCACCGGGGAGCTGTTTTTT. This codes for CSVGGTGRTGELFF.

V usage is TRBV9 and J usage is TRBJ2-5; 7 bases agree with TRBD2. There are 14 residues in the CDR3. The germline V gene encodes CDR1 SGDLS and CDR2 YYNGEE. V shed 3 bases, J shed 7 bases, and the junction held 9 bases outside the gene matches. The CDR3 is CASSASLAVSTQYF. DNA of the CDR3: TGTGCCAGCAGCGCCAGCCTAGCGGTCTCGACCCAGTACTTC.

This chain uses TRBV2 with TRBJ2-7; weak D call: TRBD1 (5 bases). Germline V gene lookup returns CDR1 SNHLY and CDR2 FYNNEI. This CDR3 is built from 14 residues. V lost 4 bases and J lost 2, with 12 bases in between. The CDR3 DNA is TGTGCCAGCAGTGGGGTTACAGGAACCTACGAGCAGTACTTC. Translating gives CASSGVTGTYEQYF. Looking up the rest from reference TRBV2 and TRBJ2-7 gives the full variable domain: EPEVTQTPSHQVTQMGQEVILRCVPISNHLYFYWYRQILGQKVEFLVSFYNNEISEKSEIFDDQFSVERPDGSNFTLKIRSTKLEDSAMYFCASSGVTGTYEQYFGPGTRLTVT.

Comments on this clonotype: At one boundary the junction diverges from the germline segment, which might be a read error. The chain links TRBV20-1 to TRBJ2-5, with TRBD2 matching 9 bases. This CDR3 has 13 amino acids. Germline V gene sequence: CDR1 DFQATT, CDR2 SNEGSKA (reference sequence). CDR3 sequence: CSAKAGGPGTQYF. In DNA, the CDR3 is TGCAGCGCTAAAGCGGGGGGCCCCGGGACCCAGTACTTC.

J is TRBJ2-7 and V is TRBV5-1, with a weak D call TRBD2 (6 bases). The V gene lost 4 bases and the J gene lost 3 bases, with 20 bases spanning the gap. CDR1 SGHRS and CDR2 YFSETQ come from the germline V gene. CDR3 length equals 16 residues. The CDR3 protein is CASSAGTARENYEQYF. CDR3 DNA sequence: TGCGCCAGCAGCGCGGGAACAGCGAGAGAAAACTACGAGCAGTACTTC.

V and J are TRBV3-1 and TRBJ2-5; D is unclear. From germline, CDR1 is LGHDT and CDR2 YNNKEL (reference sequence). Trimming took off 2 bases at V and 2 bases at J, with 12 bases between the two ends. The CDR3 covers 15 residues. CDR3 sequence reads: CASSQLSRRQETQYF. In DNA form, the CDR3 reads TGTGCCAGCAGCCAATTATCGCGGAGACAAGAGACCCAGTACTTC.

The chain carries TRBV20-1 and TRBJ1-6; 8 nucleotides align to TRBD1. Germline CDR1 is DFQATT and CDR2 is SNEGSKA (reference sequence). Trimming at V came to 5 bases and at J to 6 bases, leaving 9 bases not matched to a gene. The CDR3 is made up of 15 amino acids. CDR3 bases: TGCAGTGCTTCGGGTGCAGGGGGCGGTAATTCACCCCTCCACTTT. Protein sequence: CSASGAGGGNSPLHF.

At least ten counts were recorded for this clonotype. The genes are TRBV29-1 and TRBJ2-1, with D perhaps TRBD1 (6 bases). Germline CDR1 SQVTM, CDR2 ANQGSEA. This CDR3 contains 12 residues. Deletions cut 2 bases from V and 12 bases from J, with 14 bases between. CDR3 coding DNA: TGCAGCGTTGAAATTGGCGACAGGAGGCAGTTCTTC. Its protein product is CSVEIGDRRQFF.

The CDR3 reads CASSFGQTSYNEQFF. The CDR3 DNA sequence: TGCGCCAGCAGCTTTGGTCAGACATCCTACAATGAGCAGTTCTTC. This sequence joins TRBV5-1 and TRBJ2-1; D gene ambiguous. The germline V gene encodes CDR1 SGHRS and CDR2 YFSETQ. This CDR3 has 15 residues. The V end was cut by 2 bases, the J end by 1 base, with 10 bases between.

The J gene is TRBJ2-2, the V gene TRBV10-3; D call uncertain. Trimming stripped 9 bases from V and 3 bases from J, with 8 bases between. The CDR3 sequence is 12 residues long. Germline CDR1 ENHRY, CDR2 SYGVKD. This CDR3 reads CAITAHTGELFF. CDR3 nucleotide sequence: TGTGCCATAACAGCGCACACCGGGGAGCTGTTTTTT.

V gene TRBV7-2 combines with J gene TRBJ2-1; TRBD2 is a possible D gene (6 bases). CDR3 length: 17 residues. CDR1 SGHTA and CDR2 FQGNSA come from the germline V gene. Trimming removed 1 base at V and 0 bases at J, with 13 bases between. In DNA, the CDR3 is TGTGCCAGCAGCTTAGTAGGTGGGAGGAGCTCCTACAATGAGCAGTTCTTC. Its translation: CASSLVGGRSSYNEQFF.

The chain joins TRBV5-1 to TRBJ2-3; no definite D call. Between the trimmed V and J ends, which lost 0 bases and 6 bases, there was a span of 11 bases. The CDR3 is 14 amino acids. The germline V gene has CDR1 SGHRS and CDR2 YFSETQ. This CDR3 is CASSLGASGDTQYF. Here the CDR3 DNA reads TGCGCCAGCAGCTTGGGAGCTTCTGGGGATACGCAGTATTTT.

The chain is built from TRBV11-3 and TRBJ2-1, with D perhaps matching TRBD1 (5 bases). Germline assignment: CDR1 SGHNT and CDR2 YENEEA. The length of the CDR3 is 14 residues. V was pared by 6 bases and J by 6 bases, with 15 bases between. The CDR3 nucleotides read TGTGCCAGCAGTTTGGGTACAGGAACCAATGAGCAGTTCTTC. Its translation: CASSLGTGTNEQFF.

The genes are TRBV2 and TRBJ2-1, with D tentatively TRBD2 (6 bases). Germline-derived CDR1 and CDR2 are SNHLY and FYNNEI. The CDR3 loop spans 13 amino acids. The germline V and J ends were trimmed by 11 bases and 3 bases, with 14 bases remaining between them. The CDR3 DNA is TGTGCCGGGGGGTGGCTACTCTACAATGAGCAGTTCTTC. Encoded protein: CAGGWLLYNEQFF.

This clonotype was counted many times. The chain carries TRBV29-1 and TRBJ2-4; 11 nucleotides align to TRBD1. Unmatched junction bases numbered 10, after V lost 4 bases and J lost 2 bases. CDR1 is SQVTM and CDR2 is ANQGSEA in the germline V gene. The CDR3 is 17 amino acids. The CDR3 spells CSVVGTGGKLTKNIQYF. The CDR3 nucleotides read TGCAGCGTTGTCGGGACAGGGGGGAAACTGACCAAAAACATTCAGTACTTC.

J is TRBJ2-3 and V is TRBV4-2; 12 nucleotides align to TRBD2. The CDR3 loop spans 18 amino acids. Looked up from germline, CDR1 is LGHNA and CDR2 is YNFKEQ. Unmatched junction bases numbered 4, after V lost 0 bases and J lost 0 bases. CDR3 coding DNA: TGTGCCAGCAGCCAAGAGGGACTAGCGGGTAGTAGCACAGATACGCAGTATTTT. Translation: CASSQEGLAGSSTDTQYF.

The rearrangement joins TRBV7-9 to TRBJ2-5; the match to TRBD2 covers 10 bases. Germline V CDR1 and CDR2: SEHNR, FQNEAQ (reference sequence). This CDR3 is 16 amino acids long. V trimming: 4 bases; J trimming: 5 bases; junction bases outside the gene matches: 10. In DNA form, the CDR3 reads TGTGCCAGCAGCTCCCTTGGAGCGGGGGGGCGTGAGACCCAGTACTTC. Amino acid sequence: CASSSLGAGGRETQYF.